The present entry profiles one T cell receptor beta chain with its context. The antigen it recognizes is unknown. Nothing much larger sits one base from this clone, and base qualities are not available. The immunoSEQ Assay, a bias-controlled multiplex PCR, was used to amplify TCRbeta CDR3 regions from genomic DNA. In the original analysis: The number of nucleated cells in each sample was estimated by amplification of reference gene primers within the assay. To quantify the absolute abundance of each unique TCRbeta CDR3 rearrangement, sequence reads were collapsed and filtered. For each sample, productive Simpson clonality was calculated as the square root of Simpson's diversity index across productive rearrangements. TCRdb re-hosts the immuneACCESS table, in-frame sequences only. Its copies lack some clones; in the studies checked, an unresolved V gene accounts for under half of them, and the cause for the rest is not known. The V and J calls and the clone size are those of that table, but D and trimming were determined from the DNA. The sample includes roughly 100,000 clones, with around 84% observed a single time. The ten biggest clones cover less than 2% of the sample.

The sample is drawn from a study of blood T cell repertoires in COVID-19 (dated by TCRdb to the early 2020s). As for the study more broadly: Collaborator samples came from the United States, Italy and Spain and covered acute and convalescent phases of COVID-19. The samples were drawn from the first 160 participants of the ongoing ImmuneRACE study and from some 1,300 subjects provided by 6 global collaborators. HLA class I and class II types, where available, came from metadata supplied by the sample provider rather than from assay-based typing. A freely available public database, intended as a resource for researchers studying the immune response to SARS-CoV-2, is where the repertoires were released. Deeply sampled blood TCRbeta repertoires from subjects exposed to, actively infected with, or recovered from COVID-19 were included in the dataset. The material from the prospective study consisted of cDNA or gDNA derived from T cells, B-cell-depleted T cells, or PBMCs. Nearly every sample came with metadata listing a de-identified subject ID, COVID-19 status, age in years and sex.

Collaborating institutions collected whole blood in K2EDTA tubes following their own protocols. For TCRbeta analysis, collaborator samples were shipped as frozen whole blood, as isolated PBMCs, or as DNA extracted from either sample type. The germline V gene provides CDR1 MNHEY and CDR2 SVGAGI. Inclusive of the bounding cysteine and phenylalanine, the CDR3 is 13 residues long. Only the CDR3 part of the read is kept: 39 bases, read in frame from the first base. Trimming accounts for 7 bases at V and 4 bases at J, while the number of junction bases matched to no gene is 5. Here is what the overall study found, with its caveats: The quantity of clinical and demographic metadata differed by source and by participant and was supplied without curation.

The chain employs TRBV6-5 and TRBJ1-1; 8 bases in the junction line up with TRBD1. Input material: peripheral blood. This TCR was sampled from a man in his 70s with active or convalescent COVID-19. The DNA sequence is TGTGCCAGCAAAACCGGACAGGGCACTGAAGCTTTCTTT. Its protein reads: CASKTGQGTEAFF.